Sequencing of this T cell receptor beta chain was carried out in a study of post-analysis software for immune sequencing data. Prepared TCR beta cDNA libraries contained unique molecular identifiers. TCRdb ran MiXCR on the PCR reads and lists one entry per CDR3 protein. The profile shows 700,000 to 800,000 distinct CDR3 sequences, 30% of them singletons. To note about this clonotype: Its antigen is undetermined.

Study outcomes and limitations: Comparison with controls showed significantly lower normalized Chao1 diversity in multiple sclerosis patients. Strong co-clustering by F measure was seen for same-batch samples. Controls had lower frequencies than patients of four or five TRBV segments, which included TRBV5-6, TRBV5-1 and TRBV20-1.

The V end lost 0 bases, the J end lost 2 bases, and 10 bases lay between the germline ends. CDR3 length: 15 residues. Per the germline V gene, CDR1 is SGDLS and CDR2 is YYNGEE. The receptor was isolated from a girl aged 10-17 years with multiple sclerosis. The source material was blood. V gene TRBV9 combines with J gene TRBJ2-3; D may correspond to TRBD1 or TRBD2 (5 bases each). The CDR3 DNA reads TGTGCCAGCAGCGTAGGAACGGGACCCACAGATACGCAGTATTTT. Amino acids: CASSVGTGPTDTQYF.